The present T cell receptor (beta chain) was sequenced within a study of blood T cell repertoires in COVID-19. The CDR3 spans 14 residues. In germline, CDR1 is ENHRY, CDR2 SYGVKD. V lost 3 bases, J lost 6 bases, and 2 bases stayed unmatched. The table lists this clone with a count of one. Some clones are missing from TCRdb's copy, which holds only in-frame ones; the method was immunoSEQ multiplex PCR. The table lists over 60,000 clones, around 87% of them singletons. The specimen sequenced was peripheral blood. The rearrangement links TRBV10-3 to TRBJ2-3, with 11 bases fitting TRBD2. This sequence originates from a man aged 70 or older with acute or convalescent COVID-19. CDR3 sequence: CAISETSGGDTQYF. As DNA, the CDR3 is TGTGCCATCAGTGAAACTAGCGGGGGCGATACGCAGTATTTT.